The 30 T cell receptor beta chains given below trace back to one sample, sequenced in a study of T cells after yellow fever vaccination (dated by TCRdb to the late 2010s). The treatment or condition label, as the study defines it: live attenuated yellow fever vaccine strain. The library was built by means of 5' RACE. Sequencing relied on an Illumina HiSeq 2500. TCRdb trimmed public reads at Q25 via fastp, called clones via MiXCR and kept in-frame beta chains. Every distinct CDR3 protein forms one entry, paired with its most common genes and DNA. A total of over 70,000 distinct CDR3 sequences appear in this sample, just under 8% of them only once. The ten largest clones capture 41% of the sample. This specimen was CD8+ T cells sorted from PBMCs, taken on the day of the yellow fever booster vaccination. The receptors come from a man between 25 and 39 years old who received the YFV17D yellow fever vaccine.

This clonotype was picked up many times. The chain employs TRBV4-3 and TRBJ2-5; D is ambiguous. The CDR3 extends over 13 amino acids. V gave up 1 base and J gave up 4 bases, with 7 bases separating them. The germline gives CDR1 LGHNA, CDR2 YSLEER. CDR3 in amino acids: CASSQGLAETQYF. The DNA of the CDR3 is TGCGCCAGCAGCCAAGGACTGGCAGAGACCCAGTACTTC.

CDR3 region: CASSLTLAGPINEQFF. The CDR3 DNA sequence: TGCGCCAGCAGCCTCACACTAGCGGGTCCTATCAATGAGCAGTTCTTC. This chain connects TRBV4-1 to TRBJ2-1; TRBD2 agrees at 9 bases. In germline, CDR1 is MGHRA, CDR2 YSYEKL. The trim removed 4 bases at V and 6 bases at J, leaving 10 bases unmatched. The CDR3 consists of 16 residues.

The chain combines TRBV7-6 with TRBJ2-5, with 9 positions matching TRBD2. CDR1 is SGHVS and CDR2 is FNYEAQ in the germline V gene. The CDR3 sequence is 17 residues long. After removal of 0 bases from V and 3 bases from J, the junction contained 8 bases not matched to a gene. The DNA for the CDR3 is TGTGCCAGCAGCTTAGCCGCGGGGGGGAGGGCCGAAGAGACCCAGTACTTC. Residues: CASSLAAGGRAEETQYF.

The chain has TRBV20-1 and TRBJ2-5, with D possibly matching TRBD2 (5 bases). Trimming stripped 3 bases from V and 5 bases from J, with 16 bases between. This CDR3 spans 14 amino acids. Germline V gives CDR1 DFQATT, CDR2 SNEGSKA (reference sequence). The CDR3 loop reads CSARASLGGETQYF. The CDR3 nucleotides are TGCAGTGCTAGGGCTAGCCTAGGCGGGGAGACCCAGTACTTC.

This clonotype was counted ten times or more. This chain uses TRBV15 with TRBJ2-1; tentative D call: TRBD1 (5 bases). In germline, CDR1 is LNHNV, CDR2 YYDKDF (reference sequence). The CDR3 extends over 16 amino acids. Trimming took 0 bases from V and 2 from J, leaving 11 bases between them. CDR3 bases: TGTGCCACCAGCAGAGAGGGGCTGGAAACCTACAATGAGCAGTTCTTC. The encoded protein is CATSREGLETYNEQFF.

This clonotype was seen more than once but under ten times. The chain uses TRBV28 and TRBJ1-1; a weak D match, TRBD1 (6 bases). Germline V lookup: CDR1 MDHEN, CDR2 SYDVKM. V shed 6 bases and J shed 4 bases, with 15 bases lying between them. CDR3 length: 14 residues. The CDR3 loop is CASRHQGFGTEAFF. CDR3 coding DNA: TGTGCCAGCAGGCATCAGGGGTTTGGCACTGAAGCTTTCTTT.

The table lists this clonotype with many counts. The chain employs TRBV7-3 and TRBJ2-3; 8 bases map to TRBD1. The CDR3 length is 15 residues. The V gene's germline CDR1 is SGHTA and CDR2 FQGTGA. V lost 5 bases and J lost 3; bases outside the gene matches: 7. CDR3 DNA: TGTGCCAGCAGCCTTCAGGGGGCTTGGACAGATACGCAGTATTTT. Its protein product is CASSLQGAWTDTQYF.

The chain couples TRBV5-1 to TRBJ2-3; 10 positions agree with TRBD2. Germline V gene lookup returns CDR1 SGHRS and CDR2 YFSETQ. The V gene end was trimmed by 4 bases and the J gene end by 4 bases; junction bases not matched to a gene: 9. This CDR3 is built from 16 residues. In DNA form, the CDR3 reads TGCGCCAGCAGCCATGGGGATCTAGCGGGAGCAGATACGCAGTATTTT. Translation gives CASSHGDLAGADTQYF.

V is TRBV20-1 and J is TRBJ2-5, with 10 bases fitting TRBD2. V dropped 2 bases and J dropped 1; count of bases not matched to a gene: 13. CDR1 DFQATT and CDR2 SNEGSKA come from the germline V gene (reference sequence). There are 18 residues in the CDR3. CDR3 sequence reads: CSARRGGASGSLQETQYF. The CDR3, as DNA: TGCAGTGCTAGAAGGGGTGGTGCTAGCGGGAGCCTCCAAGAGACCCAGTACTTC.

This clonotype has a handful of counts. The chain's CDR3 is CSVELLADSYEQYF. The CDR3 DNA reads TGCAGCGTCGAACTCCTAGCGGACTCCTACGAGCAGTACTTC. This rearrangement joins TRBV29-1 to TRBJ2-7, with TRBD2 matching over 7 bases. The CDR3 has 14 amino acids. V shed 6 bases and J 0 bases; nucleotides not matched to a gene: 8. Germline V lookup: CDR1 SQVTM, CDR2 ANQGSEA.

This clonotype was counted ten times or more. The genes are TRBV6-5 and TRBJ2-5; no firm D call. V dropped 8 bases and J dropped 0 bases, with 13 bases sitting between them. Germline V gives CDR1 MNHEY, CDR2 SVGAGI. The CDR3 covers 14 residues. The CDR3 region has the DNA TGTGCCAGCGTTCGTAACCCCGACCAAGAGACCCAGTACTTC. Its protein product is CASVRNPDQETQYF.

This clonotype came up a few times. The V call is TRBV4-2, the J call TRBJ1-5; D call uncertain. CDR3 length equals 13 residues. Germline values: CDR1 LGHNA, CDR2 YNFKEQ. Trimming removed 0 bases from V and 5 bases from J, with 5 bases in between. The CDR3 is CASSQEEYQPQHF. The CDR3, as DNA: TGTGCCAGCAGCCAAGAAGAGTATCAGCCCCAGCATTTT.

In this sample, this clonotype turned up a few times. The DNA of the CDR3 is TGTGCCAGCAGCTTAGAGGGACTAGGGTACAATGAGCAGTTCTTC. Its protein is CASSLEGLGYNEQFF. V gene TRBV7-9 combines with J gene TRBJ2-1; 8 bases map to TRBD2. This CDR3 has 15 amino acids. V gave up 1 base and J gave up 4 bases; unmatched junction bases: 3. CDR1 and CDR2 (germline): SEHNR, FQNEAQ (reference sequence).

In its sample, this clonotype was seen a few times. The chain is built from TRBV6-2 or TRBV6-3 and TRBJ2-7, with a weak D call TRBD1 (6 bases). The germline V and J ends were trimmed by 5 bases and 2 bases, with 10 bases remaining between them. The CDR3 contains 13 residues. Germline CDR1 is MNHEY and CDR2 is SVGEGT. Written as DNA, the CDR3 is TGTGCCAGCAGTCCACAGGGCCCCTACGAGCAGTACTTC. It translates to CASSPQGPYEQYF.

This clonotype has more than one count but fewer than ten. The chain couples TRBV7-9 to TRBJ1-2; D perhaps matches TRBD1 (5 bases). V lost 4 bases and J lost 4, with 13 bases in between. Germline-derived CDR1 and CDR2 are SEHNR and FQNEAQ (reference sequence). CDR3 size: 14 residues. CDR3 in DNA: TGTGCCAGCAGCTACGATGGGGGAGGCTATGGCTACACCTTC. Protein product: CASSYDGGGYGYTF.

This clonotype appeared a few times. The V call is TRBV24-1, the J call TRBJ2-2; D gene ambiguous. Germline V gene lookup returns CDR1 KGHDR and CDR2 SFDVKD. The CDR3 has 14 residues. V was cut by 0 bases and J by 6 bases, with 7 bases left in between. CDR3 region: CATSDLPFAGELFF. Here the CDR3 DNA reads TGTGCCACCAGTGATTTGCCGTTTGCCGGGGAGCTGTTTTTT.

This clonotype appeared a few times. V gene TRBV5-1 combines with J gene TRBJ2-3; TRBD1 matches 8 bases. The V segment lost 2 bases and the J segment 2 bases; nucleotides outside the gene matches: 4. Germline-derived CDR1 and CDR2 are SGHRS and YFSETQ. CDR3 length: 15 residues. In DNA form, the CDR3 reads TGCGCCAGCAGCTTAGGACAGGGCTACACAGATACGCAGTATTTT. Translated: CASSLGQGYTDTQYF.

The genes are TRBV13 and TRBJ2-1; D gene uncertain. V lost 6 bases and J lost 5, with 5 bases in between. The CDR3 length is 11 residues. In germline, CDR1 is PRHDT, CDR2 FYEKMQ (reference sequence). The DNA of the CDR3 is TGTGCCAGCAGGAACCACAATGAGCAGTTCTTC. Encoded protein: CASRNHNEQFF.

The J gene is TRBJ2-5, the V gene TRBV12-3 or TRBV12-4; 13 positions agree with TRBD2. J gave up 5 bases and V 6 bases, and 9 bases lay outside the gene matches. The length of the CDR3 is 16 residues. CDR3 DNA: TGTGCCAGCAGCCCTGGACTAGCGGGAGTGTTGGAGACCCAGTACTTC. It yields the protein CASSPGLAGVLETQYF.

A word on this clonotype: One end of the junction does not line up with germline, which may come from a read error. The gene calls are TRBV4-3 and TRBJ1-2, with a tentative D call TRBD1 (6 bases). The germline CDR1 and CDR2 sequences are LGHNA and YSLEER. CDR3 size: 15 residues. CDR3 region: CASSQVGTGNYVYTF. The CDR3 DNA sequence: TGCGCCAGCAGCCAAGTAGGAACAGGGAACTATGTCTACACCTTC.

This clonotype was seen more than once but under ten times. The chain combines TRBV3-1 with TRBJ2-3, with no clear D. Germline V gene lookup returns CDR1 LGHDT and CDR2 YNNKEL (reference sequence). Trimming cost V 0 bases and J 8 bases, with 12 bases left between them. CDR3 size: 14 residues. The CDR3 spells CASSQDTMTGTQYF. CDR3 bases: TGTGCCAGCAGCCAAGATACGATGACCGGTACGCAGTATTTT.

This clonotype was detected a few times. The chain is built from TRBV30 and TRBJ1-4; possible D gene TRBD1, 6 bases. This CDR3 is 13 amino acids long. CDR1 and CDR2 from the germline V gene are GTSNPN and SVGIG (reference sequence). V lost 1 base and J lost 5, with 8 bases in between. The CDR3 DNA reads as TGTGCCTGGAGTGACGGACAGAATGAAAAACTGTTTTTT. Translating it yields CAWSDGQNEKLFF.

This clonotype was counted between two and nine times. This chain joins TRBV28 and TRBJ1-5; a weak D match, TRBD1 (5 bases). With 9 bases removed from V and 3 bases from J, the gap between germline ends came to 18 bases. CDR3 size: 15 residues. Per the germline V gene, CDR1 is MDHEN and CDR2 is SYDVKM. The CDR3 protein is CASHPTVLLNQPQHF. In DNA form, the CDR3 reads TGTGCCAGTCACCCGACAGTGCTGCTCAATCAGCCCCAGCATTTT.

Many counts were recorded for this clonotype. This chain uses TRBV7-2 with TRBJ1-5; 9 nucleotides align to TRBD1. The germline V gene has CDR1 SGHTA and CDR2 FQGNSA. Losses at the gene ends were 4 bases for V and 4 bases for J; bases not matched to a gene: 2. The CDR3 is 14 amino acids. The CDR3 spells CASSSGQGNQPQHF. The CDR3 DNA reads as TGTGCCAGCAGCTCCGGACAGGGGAATCAGCCCCAGCATTTT. Based on the CDR3 plus reference TRBV7-2 and TRBJ1-5, the full variable domain is GAGVSQSPSNKVTEKGKDVELRCDPISGHTALYWYRQSLGQGLEFLIYFQGNSAPDKSGLPSDRFSAERTGGSVSTLTIQRTQQEDSAVYLCASSSGQGNQPQHFGDGTRLSIL.

This clonotype was observed at least ten times. The CDR3, as DNA: TGTGCCAGCAGCCAAAGGACAAATTGGGCCTACAATGAGCAGTTCTTC. Its translation is CASSQRTNWAYNEQFF. The chain has TRBV3-1 and TRBJ2-1; TRBD1 is a possible D gene (5 bases). The CDR3 length is 16 residues. Deletions cut 2 bases from V and 2 bases from J, with 13 bases between. The V gene's germline CDR1 is LGHDT and CDR2 YNNKEL (reference sequence).

The V call is TRBV20-1, the J call TRBJ2-5, with 10 bases identical to TRBD2. This CDR3 is 16 amino acids long. The V gene's germline CDR1 is DFQATT and CDR2 SNEGSKA (reference sequence). The junction had 6 bases not matched to a gene; V was cut back by 0 bases and J by 2 bases. CDR3 region: CSARESTSGPQETQYF. The CDR3 DNA is TGCAGTGCTAGAGAATCGACTAGCGGGCCACAAGAGACCCAGTACTTC.

This chain links TRBV7-8 with TRBJ2-7; D unresolved. The V end lost 1 base, the J end lost 4 bases, and 8 bases lay between the germline ends. The germline V gene encodes CDR1 SGHVS and CDR2 FQNEAQ. The CDR3 covers 13 residues. The CDR3 DNA reads TGTGCCAGCAGCTTAGAAGTATCGTACGAGCAGTACTTC. It yields the protein CASSLEVSYEQYF.

The sample holds many counts of this clonotype. The chain is built from TRBV29-1 and TRBJ2-3; maybe TRBD2 (6 bases). Germline V lookup: CDR1 SQVTM, CDR2 ANQGSEA. The germline V and J ends were trimmed by 5 bases and 6 bases, with 15 bases remaining between them. This CDR3 region has 13 residues. The CDR3 region has the DNA TGCAGCGTTTCCCGGACTACCGGCGATACGCAGTATTTT. Its protein product is CSVSRTTGDTQYF.

The chain has TRBV9 and TRBJ2-3; possibly TRBD1 for D (6 bases). The germline CDR1 and CDR2 sequences are SGDLS and YYNGEE. The CDR3 loop spans 15 amino acids. The V gene lost 1 base and the J gene lost 2 bases, with 11 bases spanning the gap. Written as DNA, the CDR3 is TGTGCCAGCAGCGTATTTGGGACACCCACAGATACGCAGTATTTT. Amino acids: CASSVFGTPTDTQYF.

This clonotype was counted only a few times. The J gene is TRBJ2-6, the V gene TRBV6-5; perhaps TRBD1 as D (6 bases). CDR1 is MNHEY and CDR2 is SVGAGI in the germline V gene. The V end was cut by 1 base, the J end by 0 bases, with 13 bases between. This CDR3 region has 18 residues. The CDR3 DNA reads as TGTGCCAGCAGTTACTTTGGGGGACATTACTCTGGGGCCAACGTCCTGACTTTC. It is translated as CASSYFGGHYSGANVLTF.